Detailed here is one T cell receptor beta chain. Its antigen is currently unknown. The CDR3 has 13 amino acids. The V end lost 7 bases, the J end lost 5 bases, and 12 bases lay between the germline ends. Germline CDR1 reads MNHEY; CDR2 reads SVGAGI. This entry is derived from a study of T cell responses to AZD1222 COVID-19 vaccine. About the study: Analyses pooled second doses at about 4 or about 12 weeks.

Whole-study findings and limits: A mostly white British donor set with more females was recruited, and clonal diversity was possibly underestimated.

TCRdb's table, derived via immunoSEQ multiplex PCR, lists solely in-frame clones and lacks some. Among roughly 40,000 clones listed, roughly 75% were seen once. The specimen was peripheral blood, collected on day 0 of AZD1222 vaccination. The sequence was obtained from an adult in good health. V and J are TRBV6-5 and TRBJ1-5, with no clear D. The CDR3 DNA is TGTGCCAGCAATCTAGGGTGGGATCAGCCCCAGCATTTT. Translated: CASNLGWDQPQHF.